The sequence of this T cell receptor (beta chain) was determined in a study of identical twins. Study-wide points: Modeled out-of-frame TCR alpha sharing in monozygotic twins fell below observed levels. Potential partial confounding of zero-insertion analyses by invariant MAIT and iNKT cells was noted.

Comments on this clonotype: The antigen remains undetermined.

Trimming at V came to 5 bases and at J to 5 bases, leaving 7 bases not matched to a gene. This CDR3 has 13 amino acids. CDR1 SQVTM and CDR2 ANQGSEA come from the germline V gene. TCRdb ran MiXCR on the 5' RACE reads and lists one entry per CDR3 protein. The sample has a few hundred thousand distinct CDR3 sequences, 18% seen once. Only healthy Caucasians were included as donors. The V call is TRBV29-1, the J call TRBJ2-5; 8 bases are shared with TRBD1. The material sequenced was naive T cells sorted from blood. This sequence was found in a man aged 45-65 years in good health. CDR3 in amino acids: CSVRYRGWETQYF. CDR3 coding DNA: TGCAGCGTTCGTTACAGGGGGTGGGAGACCCAGTACTTC.